This is a list of T cell receptor beta chains from one sample in a study of blood T cell repertoires in COVID-19. TCRdb keeps only in-frame clones here, not all; method: immunoSEQ multiplex PCR. The sample consists of roughly 310,000 clones, 85% to 90% of them appearing once. Sequenced: peripheral blood. The receptors come from a woman in her twenties or thirties with COVID-19, enrolled during active disease. Both conserved end residues are trimmed from each CDR3. Fields, in order: J gene, V gene, CDR3 protein.

>TRBJ2-3|TRBV5-8
ASSSGTGGVADTQY
>TRBJ2-3|TRBV27
ASATRSGSDTQY
>TRBJ1-5|TRBV27
ASSPFSNQPQH
>TRBJ2-2|TRBV6-1
ATRWESLNTGELF
>TRBJ1-6|TRBV6-1
ASSESRNSPLH
>TRBJ1-2|TRBV7-9
ASSPNPGVADLSYGYT
>TRBJ2-1|TRBV7-6
ASSPPRGQKHNEQF
>TRBJ2-1|TRBV4-1
ASSQDHPSGGTYNEQF
>TRBJ1-2|TRBV11-1
ASSLATGRYGYT
>TRBJ1-5|TRBV12-3/TRBV12-4
ANSRGGNQPQH
>TRBJ1-3|TRBV25-1
ASSGLQGGNTIY
>TRBJ1-4|TRBV30
AWSVDPPQSNNEKLF
>TRBJ2-2|TRBV27
ASSFGRPINTGELF
>TRBJ1-5|TRBV9
ASSADSNQPQH
>TRBJ1-1|TRBV10-2
ASSELAGAF
>TRBJ1-5|TRBV19
ASSPDRDQPQH
>TRBJ2-3|TRBV7-6
ASSLSPGLAGVGTDTQY
>TRBJ1-6|TRBV7-8
ASSLLREINSPLH
>TRBJ1-2|TRBV6-1
ASSEAFGDRYGYT
>TRBJ1-3|TRBV9
ASSVDPGGGTGNTIY
>TRBJ2-3|TRBV15
ATSRATDTQY
>TRBJ1-4|TRBV2
ASSEARFEKLF
>TRBJ1-4|TRBV2
ASRLTGATNEKLF
>TRBJ2-7|TRBV11-2
ASSLDQGTYEQY
>TRBJ2-7|TRBV19
ASTKYRAHEQY
>TRBJ2-6|TRBV2
ASSEQGALGANVLT
>TRBJ1-1|TRBV2
AQQFGTDNTEAF
>TRBJ2-1|TRBV11-2
ASSLALNNEQF
>TRBJ2-2|TRBV2
ASSEPGTGHTGELF
>TRBJ1-5|TRBV24-1
ATSDPGLNQPQH
>TRBJ2-3|TRBV7-8
ASSLSQGFTDTQY
>TRBJ1-5|TRBV19
ASIGVDRSNQPQH
>TRBJ2-3|TRBV24-1
ATSGPGQGGMTDTQY
>TRBJ1-1|TRBV28
ASSREGNTEAF
>TRBJ2-7|TRBV5-6
ASSPVGGRGVSYEQY
>TRBJ2-1|TRBV5-1
ASSSQDKDNEQF
>TRBJ1-2|TRBV10-3
AISPGTGNYGYT
>TRBJ1-2|TRBV28
ASSGVNYGYT